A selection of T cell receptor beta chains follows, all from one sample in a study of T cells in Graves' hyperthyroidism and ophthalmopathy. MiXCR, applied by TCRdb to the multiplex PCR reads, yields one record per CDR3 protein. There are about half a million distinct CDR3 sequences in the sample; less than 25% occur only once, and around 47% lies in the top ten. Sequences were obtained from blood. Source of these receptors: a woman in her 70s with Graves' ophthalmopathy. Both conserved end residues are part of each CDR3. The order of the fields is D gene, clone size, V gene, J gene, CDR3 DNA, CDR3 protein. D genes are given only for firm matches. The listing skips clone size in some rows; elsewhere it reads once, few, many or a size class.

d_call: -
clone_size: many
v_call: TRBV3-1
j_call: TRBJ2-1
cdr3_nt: TGTGCCAGCAGCTCCGCTCGACTAGTCCTCAATGAGCAGTTCTTC
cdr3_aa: CASSSARLVLNEQFF

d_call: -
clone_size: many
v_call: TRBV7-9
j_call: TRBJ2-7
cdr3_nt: TGTGCCAGCAGCTTAGGCACAAAGGGCTCCTACGAGCAGTACTTC
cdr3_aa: CASSLGTKGSYEQYF

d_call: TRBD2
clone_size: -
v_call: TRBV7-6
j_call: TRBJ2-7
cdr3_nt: TGTGCCAGCAGCTCCCTAGTGGTAGCGGGGCGCTACGAGCAGTACTTC
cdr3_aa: CASSSLVVAGRYEQYF

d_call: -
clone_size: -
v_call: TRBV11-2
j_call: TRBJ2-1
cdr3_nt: TGTGCCAGCAGCTCGAAGGGGGGGCGCCCGGAGTTCTTC
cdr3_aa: CASSSKGGRPEFF

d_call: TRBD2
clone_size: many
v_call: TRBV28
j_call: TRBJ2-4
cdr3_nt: TGTGCCAGCAGTTTCGGGACTAGCGGGAGACATTTGAACATTCAGTACTTC
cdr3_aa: CASSFGTSGRHLNIQYF

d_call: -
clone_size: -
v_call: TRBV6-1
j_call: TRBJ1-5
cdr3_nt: TGTGCCAGCAGTGAGTTCAGGGGAGGAGGCAATCAGCCCCAGCATTTT
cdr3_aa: CASSEFRGGGNQPQHF

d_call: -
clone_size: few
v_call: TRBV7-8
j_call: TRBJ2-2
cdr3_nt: TGTGCCAGCAGCCACTCGGCCTCGGGACACATCACCGGGGAGCTGTTTTTT
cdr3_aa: CASSHSASGHITGELFF

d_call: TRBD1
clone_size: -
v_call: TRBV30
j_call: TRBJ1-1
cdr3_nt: TGTGCCTGGAGCCCAGGACAGGCTAACACTGAAGCTTTCTTT
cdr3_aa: CAWSPGQANTEAFF

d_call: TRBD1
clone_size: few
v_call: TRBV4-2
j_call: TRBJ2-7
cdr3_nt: TGTGCCAGCAGCCAAGATACCTCCGGGACAGGGTCCTACGAGCAGTACTTC
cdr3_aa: CASSQDTSGTGSYEQYF

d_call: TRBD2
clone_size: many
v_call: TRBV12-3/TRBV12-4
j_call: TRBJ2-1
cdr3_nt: TGTGCCAGCAGTTTAGTTGCGGGAGGGCTTAGTGAGCAGTTCTTC
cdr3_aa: CASSLVAGGLSEQFF

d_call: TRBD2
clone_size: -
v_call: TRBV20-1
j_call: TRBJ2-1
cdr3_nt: TGCAGTGCTCGACCACTAGCGGGTGCCATGGATGAGCAGTTCTTC
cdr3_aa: CSARPLAGAMDEQFF

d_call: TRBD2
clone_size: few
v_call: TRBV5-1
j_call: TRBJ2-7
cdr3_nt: TGCGCCAGCAGCTTGTACCCCCCGGGGGGGGGGTCCTACGAGCAGTACTTC
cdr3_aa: CASSLYPPGGGSYEQYF